The 9 T cell receptor beta chains in this list originate from one sample, sequenced in a study of blood T cell repertoires in COVID-19. Method: immunoSEQ multiplex PCR; TCRdb's copy keeps in-frame clones and lacks some. The table shows some 60,000 clones, with about 82% occurring only once. The sample taken for sequencing was peripheral blood. These receptors were collected from a human donor in a cohort sampled during active COVID-19.

This clone appeared a single time. The chain has TRBV18 and TRBJ2-1; TRBD2 aligns across 9 bases. The germline CDR1 and CDR2 sequences are KGHSH and LQKENI. V lost 5 bases, J lost 4 bases, and 6 bases stayed unmatched. The CDR3 spans 15 residues. For the CDR3, the DNA is TGTGCCAGCTCAATATCTAGCGGGGTTTACAATGAGCAGTTCTTC. This translates into CASSISSGVYNEQFF.

The chain employs TRBV11-3 and TRBJ2-5; D uncertain. Germline V CDR1 and CDR2: SGHNT, YENEEA. The V gene lost 4 bases and the J gene lost 7 bases, with 19 bases spanning the gap. The CDR3 length is 15 residues. CDR3 in DNA: TGTGCCAGCAGCTCTCGACATCTGTTCTTTGGGACCCAGTACTTC. Its protein is CASSSRHLFFGTQYF.

The rearrangement links TRBV5-1 to TRBJ1-5, with D possibly TRBD1 on 5 matching bases. From germline, CDR1 is SGHRS and CDR2 YFSETQ. The V end lost 1 base, the J end lost 7 bases, and 15 bases lay between the germline ends. The CDR3 sequence is 15 residues long. DNA of the CDR3: TGCGCCAGCAGCTTGTTGGGGGGTCGGGGGCAGCCCCAGCATTTT. The encoded protein is CASSLLGGRGQPQHF.

The chain has TRBV28 and TRBJ1-5; no clear D. V gave up 5 bases and J gave up 1 base, with 18 bases separating them. The CDR3 spans 17 residues. CDR1 is MDHEN, CDR2 SYDVKM, per germline. DNA of the CDR3: TGTGCCAGCAGTCCCCCTTATCTGGAGGAGAGCAATCAGCCCCAGCATTTT. Its protein is CASSPPYLEESNQPQHF.

The chain carries TRBV10-3 and TRBJ2-1; no reliable D call. The length of the CDR3 is 13 residues. V was cut by 6 bases and J by 9 bases, with 15 bases left in between. Germline V gene lookup returns CDR1 ENHRY and CDR2 SYGVKD. CDR3 sequence reads: CAIRELGSGEQFF. DNA of the CDR3: TGTGCCATCAGGGAGCTCGGGTCCGGTGAGCAGTTCTTC.

The chain links TRBV11-2 to TRBJ2-7; TRBD2 matches at 8 bases. The V gene end was trimmed by 5 bases and the J gene end by 3 bases; junction bases not matched to a gene: 15. CDR3 length: 17 amino acids. CDR1 is SGHAT, CDR2 FQNNGV, per germline. CDR3 region: CASSPVWGRGGGYEQYF. DNA of the CDR3: TGTGCCAGCAGCCCCGTATGGGGACGGGGGGGCGGCTACGAGCAGTACTTC.

This clone was counted a single time. The V call is TRBV9, the J call TRBJ1-4; 8 nucleotides align to TRBD1. The CDR3 is 16 residues long. V shed 0 bases and J 1 base; nucleotides not matched to a gene: 2. The germline gives CDR1 SGDLS, CDR2 YYNGEE. The CDR3 spells CASSVGDRGTNEKLFF. CDR3 sequence (DNA): TGTGCCAGCAGCGTAGGAGACAGGGGAACTAATGAAAAACTGTTTTTT.

The chain combines TRBV10-3 with TRBJ1-5; D unclear. Germline CDR1 reads ENHRY; CDR2 reads SYGVKD. V was trimmed by 2 bases and J by 0 bases, leaving 8 bases between them. The length of the CDR3 is 15 residues. CDR3 DNA: TGTGCCATCAGTGAGACCTTGGCTAGCAATCAGCCCCAGCATTTT. It is translated as CAISETLASNQPQHF.

The J gene is TRBJ2-5, the V gene TRBV2; weak D call: TRBD2 (5 bases). This CDR3 comprises 14 residues. The germline V gene has CDR1 SNHLY and CDR2 FYNNEI. V was cut by 6 bases and J by 0 bases, with 11 bases left in between. The CDR3 bases are TGTGCCAGCAGGTACGGGGATTACCAAGAGACCCAGTACTTC. As protein: CASRYGDYQETQYF.